The following is a T cell receptor beta chain sequence with its context. Its target is unknown. The CDR3 is made up of 12 amino acids. Trimming took off 3 bases at V and 5 bases at J, with 11 bases between the two ends. Germline CDR1 is DFQATT and CDR2 is SNEGSKA (reference sequence). The sample comes from a study of blood T cells in healthy people across ages. Findings and limits, study-wide: Diversity was higher, and naive CD4+ cells more numerous, in long-lived donors than in aged donors.

Combining a sample-barcoded 5' primer with a J-beta primer mix, a second PCR ran for about 6 to 12 cycles. Via MiXCR, TCRdb re-called the 5' RACE reads, giving one row per CDR3 protein. This sample has 850,000 to 1,000,000 distinct CDR3 sequences, with roughly 50% found just once. What was sequenced was blood. This chain connects TRBV20-1 to TRBJ2-7, with D possibly being TRBD2 (5 bases). The source is a woman aged 55-70 years in good health. CDR3 amino acids: CSASIGRDEQYF. CDR3 nucleotide sequence: TGCAGTGCTAGTATTGGGCGGGACGAGCAGTACTTC.